These 5 T cell receptor beta chains were sequenced from one sample in a study of neurological immune-mediated disorders. MiXCR, applied by TCRdb to the 5' RACE reads, yields one record per CDR3 protein. This sample carries tens of thousands of distinct CDR3 sequences, just under 4% of them seen once, and the ten largest clones take roughly 2%. The sample comprised CD4+ T cells from blood. The receptors originated from a woman in her thirties or forties with multiple sclerosis.

The sample holds many counts of this clonotype. The V call is TRBV20-1, the J call TRBJ1-3; D gene unclear. V lost 3 bases and J 2 bases, leaving 5 bases between the germline ends. The CDR3 spans 12 residues. The V gene's germline CDR1 is DFQATT and CDR2 SNEGSKA (reference sequence). The CDR3 loop is CSASGPGNTIYF. The CDR3 bases are TGCAGTGCTAGTGGGCCTGGAAACACCATATATTTT.

This clonotype showed up many times. The V gene is TRBV2, the J gene TRBJ2-7, with D tentatively TRBD1 or TRBD2 (5 bases each). V shed 4 bases and J shed 2 bases, with 6 bases lying between them. Germline assignment: CDR1 SNHLY and CDR2 FYNNEI. CDR3 length: 12 residues. The CDR3 DNA follows: TGTGCCAGCAGTGGGGGGACCTACGAGCAGTACTTC. Protein: CASSGGTYEQYF.

This clonotype was detected many times. The chain combines TRBV3-1 with TRBJ2-3; the D call may be TRBD1 or TRBD2 (5 bases each). Trimming shortened V by 0 bases and J by 11 bases, and 15 bases separated the two germline ends. Germline V gene data show CDR1 as LGHDT and CDR2 as YNNKEL (reference sequence). The CDR3 has 14 residues. As DNA, the CDR3 is TGTGCCAGCAGCCAAGATCGAGGCGCGAGGGGGCAGTATTTT. It specifies CASSQDRGARGQYF.

Ten or more counts support this clonotype. The rearrangement uses TRBV20-1 and TRBJ2-3; D is undetermined. The CDR3 has 13 amino acids. CDR1 is DFQATT and CDR2 is SNEGSKA in the germline V gene (reference sequence). V lost 0 bases and J lost 4, with 8 bases in between. This CDR3 reads CSARDPVSDTQYF. CDR3 bases: TGCAGTGCTAGAGATCCGGTCTCAGATACGCAGTATTTT.

This clonotype was counted many times. J is TRBJ2-7 and V is TRBV5-1; the D gene could be TRBD1 or TRBD2 (7 bases each). Between the trimmed V and J ends, which lost 1 base and 4 bases, there was a span of 12 bases. Germline values: CDR1 SGHRS, CDR2 YFSETQ. The CDR3 sequence is 14 residues long. The CDR3 DNA reads TGCGCCAGCAGCTTGCAGGGGGGGAATTACGAGCAGTACTTC. Its translation is CASSLQGGNYEQYF.